This T cell receptor beta chain is drawn from a study of cytomegalovirus exposure and HLA in healthy donors. Turning to this clone: What it binds is unknown.

Primers for the PCR totalled 60 Vbeta and 13 Jbeta. Produced via immunoSEQ multiplex PCR; TCRdb's table is partial and in-frame only. The data show some 150,000 clones, 62% seen once. Findings of the study overall: TCR beta sequences reportedly predicted most subjects' HLA-A and HLA-B alleles accurately.

Germline values: CDR1 SGHNT, CDR2 YYREEE (reference sequence). The CDR3 is 14 amino acids. V lost 0 bases and J lost 4, with 7 bases in between. This TCR was sampled from a man between 40 and 49 years old in good health and CMV-seronegative. The V gene is TRBV5-4, the J gene TRBJ1-4, with D uncertain. The sequenced material came from PBMCs. The CDR3 nucleotides read TGTGCCAGCAGCTTGGCTGGAGGTAATGAAAAACTGTTTTTT. Protein sequence: CASSLAGGNEKLFF.